Below are 8 T cell receptor beta chains sequenced from a single sample in a study of T cell repertoires in cytomegalovirus infection. TCRdb ran MiXCR on the reads and lists one entry per CDR3 protein. Counted here are 400,000 to 600,000 distinct CDR3 sequences, about 42% occurring once; the ten biggest clones make up approximately 40%. These receptors lack a known antigen. The sequencing used cultured PBMCs, collected from culture after CMV antigen stimulation. The receptors were gathered from a human donor in good health (CMV status not recorded). Some clones in this sample may be carry-over from other donors' samples.

This chain uses TRBV19 with TRBJ1-1; perhaps TRBD1 as D (6 bases). V was pared by 4 bases and J by 3 bases, with 12 bases between. From germline, CDR1 is LNHDA and CDR2 SQIVND (reference sequence). The CDR3 is made up of 14 amino acids. Written as DNA, the CDR3 is TGTGCCAGTAGTACCGACAGGTTATACACTGAAGCTTTCTTT. Translation: CASSTDRLYTEAFF.

V and J are TRBV11-2 and TRBJ2-1, with 9 bases lining up with TRBD2. V lost 5 bases and J lost 2; bases outside the gene matches: 16. The CDR3 extends over 19 amino acids. CDR1 SGHAT and CDR2 FQNNGV come from the germline V gene. The CDR3 region has the DNA TGTGCCAGCAGCCAGCCGGGGCGGGGGGGCTCCCGGGCCTACAATGAGCAGTTCTTC. Translated, it gives CASSQPGRGGSRAYNEQFF.

The chain carries TRBV12-5 and TRBJ2-5; D could derive from TRBD1 or TRBD2 (5 bases each). The CDR3 sequence is 13 residues long. Germline CDR1 reads LGHNT; CDR2 reads FRNRAP. Trimming left V 9 bases short and J 9 bases short, with 20 bases between. This CDR3 reads CASSGTTFGAQYF. The CDR3 nucleotides read TGTGCTAGCTCCGGGACGACCTTCGGGGCCCAGTACTTC. Looking up the rest from reference TRBV12-5 and TRBJ2-5 gives the full variable domain: DARVTQTPRHKVTEMGQEVTMRCQPILGHNTVFWYRQTMMQGLELLAYFRNRAPLDDSGMPKDRFSAEMPDATLATLKIQPSEPRDSAVYFCASSGTTFGAQYFGPGTRLLVL.

This sequence joins TRBV4-3 and TRBJ2-1, with a weak D call TRBD2 (6 bases). Germline V CDR1 and CDR2: LGHNA, YSLEER. The CDR3 runs 15 residues. V lost 0 bases and J 6 bases, leaving 12 bases between the germline ends. The CDR3 reads CASSQDWLGGNEQFF. The CDR3 coding sequence is TGCGCCAGCAGCCAAGATTGGCTGGGAGGCAATGAGCAGTTCTTC.

The J gene is TRBJ2-4, the V gene TRBV4-1; D may correspond to TRBD1 or TRBD2 (5 bases each). V lost 3 bases and J 0 bases, leaving 12 bases between the germline ends. The CDR3 totals 16 residues. Germline V gives CDR1 MGHRA, CDR2 YSYEKL. DNA of the CDR3: TGCGCCAGCAGCCACCCGGGACGGTTAGCCAAAAACATTCAGTACTTC. Its translation: CASSHPGRLAKNIQYF.

V is TRBV20-1 and J is TRBJ2-2; D is perhaps TRBD2 (6 bases). The CDR3 runs to 15 residues. V shed 5 bases and J shed 3 bases, with 16 bases lying between them. Germline V CDR1 and CDR2: DFQATT, SNEGSKA (reference sequence). CDR3 sequence (DNA): TGCAGTGCTGGTGGGGGGACCAGGGACACCGGGGAGCTGTTTTTT. This codes for CSAGGGTRDTGELFF.

This clonotype was recorded a few times. The CDR3 spells CASSFLIPGTGIYGYTF. DNA of the CDR3: TGTGCCAGCAGTTTCCTGATACCCGGGACAGGGATATATGGCTACACCTTC. The chain uses TRBV12-3 or TRBV12-4 and TRBJ1-2; 9 bases fit TRBD1. CDR3 size: 17 residues. Trimming removed 3 bases from V and 5 bases from J; junction bases left unmatched: 13.

The J gene is TRBJ2-1, the V gene TRBV6-6; TRBD2 matches 11 bases. Germline loops: CDR1 MNHNY, CDR2 SVGAGI (reference sequence). With V trimmed by 8 bases and J by 9 bases, 6 bases remained unmatched. The CDR3 runs 13 residues. The CDR3, as DNA: TGTGCCAGCCATCTAGCGGGGGGTTTTGAGCAGTTCTTC. Translating it yields CASHLAGGFEQFF.